The 17 T cell receptor beta chains reported below all come from one sample, sequenced in a study of T cells in Graves' hyperthyroidism and ophthalmopathy. Amplification of TCR beta CDR3 regions used RNA as the template. First-round RT-PCR with HTBI primers amplified the TCR CDR3 region. TCRdb reprocessed the multiplex PCR reads with MiXCR, giving one entry per CDR3 protein. The sample includes around 350,000 distinct CDR3 sequences, approximately 17% of them seen just once. Sequencing used blood. These receptors all come from a woman younger than 45 with Graves' hyperthyroidism that later progressed to Graves' ophthalmopathy.

In this sample, this clonotype turned up many times. V and J are TRBV20-1 and TRBJ2-3; 14 positions agree with TRBD2. The CDR3 totals 16 residues. CDR1 DFQATT and CDR2 SNEGSKA come from the germline V gene (reference sequence). V shed 4 bases and J 2 bases; nucleotides not matched to a gene: 5. The DNA for the CDR3 is TGCAGTGCTACCCCGACTAGCGGGAGGGACACAGATACGCAGTATTTT. Translated: CSATPTSGRDTDTQYF.

This clonotype was counted many times. V and J are TRBV27 and TRBJ1-5; the D gene is possibly TRBD1 (6 bases). The CDR3 contains 14 residues. With 5 bases removed from V and 4 bases from J, the gap between germline ends came to 12 bases. Germline CDR1 and CDR2: MNHEY and SMNVEV (reference sequence). CDR3 in DNA: TGTGCCAGCAGTCCGGGACAAGTTAATCAGCCCCAGCATTTT. Amino acid sequence: CASSPGQVNQPQHF.

The V call is TRBV2, the J call TRBJ2-7; a possible D gene is TRBD1 (5 bases). The CDR3 contains 12 residues. The germline V gene has CDR1 SNHLY and CDR2 FYNNEI. V was trimmed by 4 bases and J by 6 bases, leaving 10 bases between them. CDR3 region: CASSAQVLEQYF. The CDR3 bases are TGTGCCAGCAGTGCACAGGTTCTCGAGCAGTACTTC.

This clonotype was seen repeatedly, ten times or more. J is TRBJ2-7 and V is TRBV25-1, with 7 nucleotides matching TRBD1. Germline V gene sequence: CDR1 MGHDK, CDR2 SYGVNS. V was pared by 4 bases and J by 3 bases, with 0 bases of the junction left unmatched. There are 12 residues in the CDR3. CDR3: CASSGQGYEQYF. The CDR3, as DNA: TGTGCCAGCAGTGGACAGGGCTACGAGCAGTACTTC.

This clonotype was picked up a small number of times. The chain carries TRBV27 and TRBJ2-1; 9 bases are shared with TRBD1. Trimming took 6 bases from V and 7 from J; bases not matched to a gene: 13. The CDR3 runs to 16 residues. CDR1 is MNHEY, CDR2 SMNVEV, per germline (reference sequence). Here the CDR3 DNA reads TGTGCCAGCAGCAAAATCCGGGACAGGGAGCAGAATGAGCAGTTCTTC. Encoded protein: CASSKIRDREQNEQFF.

This chain uses TRBV6-5 with TRBJ2-3; perhaps TRBD2 as D (5 bases). This CDR3 comprises 16 residues. Per the germline V gene, CDR1 is MNHEY and CDR2 is SVGAGI. V was cut by 3 bases and J by 5 bases, with 18 bases left in between. As DNA, the CDR3 is TGTGCCAGCAGTTATTTCAGCGGAGGAGTGGTAGATACGCAGTATTTT. The encoded protein is CASSYFSGGVVDTQYF.

This clonotype was counted only a few times. V is TRBV11-2 and J is TRBJ2-1; 13 bases are a match to TRBD2. The CDR3 spans 16 residues. V gave up 2 bases and J gave up 9 bases; unmatched junction bases: 7. Germline CDR1 is SGHAT and CDR2 is FQNNGV. The CDR3 region has the DNA TGTGCCAGCAGCTTACTTCCGGGACTAGCGGGGACTGAGCAGTTCTTC. Residues: CASSLLPGLAGTEQFF. The entire variable domain, with the rest obtained from reference TRBV11-2 and TRBJ2-1, is as follows: EAGVAQSPRYKIIEKRQSVAFWCNPISGHATLYWYQQILGQGPKLLIQFQNNGVVDDSQLPKDRFSAERLKGVDSTLKIQPAKLEDSAVYLCASSLLPGLAGTEQFFGPGTRLTVL.

This clonotype was found many times. The CDR3 DNA reads TGCAGTGGATGGTGGCCGGGGGCCTACAATGAGCAGTTCTTC. This encodes CSGWWPGAYNEQFF. The chain couples TRBV20-1 to TRBJ2-1, with D possibly matching TRBD2 (6 bases). The CDR3 spans 14 residues. V was trimmed by 7 bases and J by 2 bases, leaving 15 bases between them. The germline V gene has CDR1 DFQATT and CDR2 SNEGSKA (reference sequence).

This clonotype was counted ten times or more. This chain links TRBV12-3 or TRBV12-4 with TRBJ2-7; D remains ambiguous. Trimming cost V 7 bases and J 1 base, with 26 bases left between them. There are 18 residues in the CDR3. The DNA for the CDR3 is TGTGCCAGCAATCACCGGGCTTCGTCCCCAAGTGTGTCCTACGAGCAGTACTTC. This encodes CASNHRASSPSVSYEQYF.

In its sample, this clonotype was seen many times. This sequence joins TRBV11-3 and TRBJ2-7, with 10 bases identical to TRBD2. The germline V gene encodes CDR1 SGHNT and CDR2 YENEEA. V shed 4 bases, J shed 2 bases, and the junction held 11 bases outside the gene matches. This CDR3 comprises 17 residues. In DNA form, the CDR3 reads TGTGCCAGCAGCTCCAGCGGGGGGGCAGGTCACACCTACGAGCAGTACTTC. Protein: CASSSSGGAGHTYEQYF.

This clonotype was counted ten times or more. The V call is TRBV11-2, the J call TRBJ2-1, with D tentatively TRBD2 (6 bases). V lost 2 bases to trimming and J lost 2 bases, with 13 bases between them. This CDR3 is 16 amino acids long. Germline V lookup: CDR1 SGHAT, CDR2 FQNNGV. CDR3 in amino acids: CASSLLAGRTYNEQFF. DNA of the CDR3: TGTGCCAGCAGCTTATTAGCAGGGAGGACCTACAATGAGCAGTTCTTC.

This clonotype occurred many times. This chain uses TRBV11-2 with TRBJ2-3, with 7 bases identical to TRBD2. Germline CDR1 reads SGHAT; CDR2 reads FQNNGV. V shed 6 bases and J 7 bases; nucleotides not matched to a gene: 10. The CDR3 totals 14 residues. CDR3 DNA: TGTGCCAGCAGTTCGGGGGGTGGTACAAATACGCAGTATTTT. It specifies CASSSGGGTNTQYF.

In this sample, this clonotype turned up a few times. This may stem from a read error, because a much larger clone lies one nucleotide away. The chain couples TRBV27 to TRBJ1-2; D is possibly TRBD1 (5 bases). The CDR3 has 13 amino acids. V gave up 8 bases and J gave up 4 bases, with 14 bases separating them. Per the germline V gene, CDR1 is MNHEY and CDR2 is SMNVEV (reference sequence). CDR3 DNA: TGTGCCAGCTCCGAGACAGTCAGCTATGGCTACACCTTC. It codes for CASSETVSYGYTF.

This clonotype occurred many times. The chain is built from TRBV27 and TRBJ2-2; D unresolved. Trimming cost V 3 bases and J 4 bases, with 9 bases left between them. Germline CDR1 MNHEY, CDR2 SMNVEV (reference sequence). The length of the CDR3 is 14 residues. The CDR3 loop is CASSLAEATGELFF. CDR3 DNA sequence: TGTGCCAGCAGTTTGGCCGAGGCCACCGGGGAGCTGTTTTTT.

This clonotype came up a few times. The chain joins TRBV29-1 to TRBJ1-1; a possible D gene is TRBD1 (6 bases). The CDR3 sequence is 13 residues long. Germline CDR1 SQVTM, CDR2 ANQGSEA. Trimming stripped 6 bases from V and 4 bases from J, with 15 bases between. The CDR3, as DNA: TGCAGCGTAGCGGTTCAGGGGAGCACTGAAGCTTTCTTT. It translates to CSVAVQGSTEAFF.

This clonotype has a count of ten or more. This chain joins TRBV28 and TRBJ2-7; no definite D call. The germline V gene encodes CDR1 MDHEN and CDR2 SYDVKM. V was clipped by 2 bases and J by 2 bases, with 16 bases between them. The CDR3 contains 16 residues. CDR3 in amino acids: CASSLGWGEVAYEQYF. In nucleotides, the CDR3 is TGTGCCAGCAGTTTAGGGTGGGGTGAAGTCGCCTACGAGCAGTACTTC.

The rearrangement links TRBV19 to TRBJ2-1, with D tentatively TRBD1 (6 bases). Germline CDR1 reads LNHDA; CDR2 reads SQIVND (reference sequence). This CDR3 region has 17 residues. The ends were cut back, 6 bases at V and 2 bases at J, with 20 bases in the middle. DNA for the CDR3: TGTGCCAGTAGCCACGGAAGGACAGCCTGGACCTACAATGAGCAGTTCTTC. Amino acids: CASSHGRTAWTYNEQFF. Variable domain in full (rest from reference TRBV19 and TRBJ2-1): DGGITQSPKYLFRKEGQNVTLSCEQNLNHDAMYWYRQDPGQGLRLIYYSQIVNDFQKGDIAEGYSVSREKKESFPLTVTSAQKNPTAFYLCASSHGRTAWTYNEQFFGPGTRLTVL.